The entry below describes one T cell receptor (beta chain). This record belongs to a study of blood T cell repertoires in COVID-19. Original data processing: Scientists estimated how many nucleated cells there were by amplifying reference gene primers. The data were produced by immunoSEQ multiplex PCR, yet TCRdb's version contains in-frame clones alone and is incomplete. The DNA was the basis for D and trimming; V, J and clone size are from that table. The table includes around 250,000 clones, just over 85% detected once. Germline V gives CDR1 MNHEY, CDR2 SVGAGI. With V trimmed by 6 bases and J by 2 bases, 5 bases remained unmatched. The CDR3 sequence is 15 residues long.

The genes are TRBV6-5 and TRBJ2-7; 12 nucleotides agree with TRBD2. This receptor was taken from a man aged 25-40 years who had recovered from COVID-19. The source material was peripheral blood. CDR3 in amino acids: CASSLTSGGTYEQYF. CDR3 coding DNA: TGTGCCAGCAGCTTGACTAGCGGGGGAACCTACGAGCAGTACTTC.